Sequencing of this T cell receptor beta chain was carried out in a study of blood T cell repertoires in COVID-19. For the study at large: Acute-phase and convalescent COVID-19 samples originated in the United States, Italy and Spain. Sources were T cells, B-cell-depleted T cells, or PBMCs; the material itself was cDNA or gDNA.

Source study methods: Scientists estimated how many nucleated cells there were by amplifying reference gene primers. Assay: immunoSEQ multiplex PCR; the TCRdb copy retains only in-frame clones and omits some. V, J and clone size are those of that table, while D and trimming were read from the DNA. Of around 200,000 clones in the sample, 70% to 90% were seen once. Germline values: CDR1 SNHLY, CDR2 FYNNEI. Trimming at V came to 4 bases and at J to 5 bases, leaving 7 bases not matched to a gene. The CDR3 loop spans 14 amino acids. The clonotype comes from a man aged 30 to 45 with acute or convalescent COVID-19. Sample: peripheral blood. The V gene is TRBV2, the J gene TRBJ2-7; 8 bases match TRBD2. CDR3 nucleotides: TGTGCCAGCAGTGTAGCCAGCGGGAGACACGAGCAGTACTTC. Translating gives CASSVASGRHEQYF.